The 29 T cell receptor beta chains below were found in one sample sequenced in a study of T cell changes during pregnancy in multiple sclerosis. Libraries were prepared by immunoSEQ multiplex PCR; TCRdb keeps only in-frame clonotypes and omits some of them. The sample lists about 56,000 clones, about 90% occurring once. The sequenced sample was CD4+ T cells from peripheral blood mononuclear cells, obtained in the second trimester of pregnancy. The receptors come from a female donor with multiple sclerosis, enrolled in a pregnancy study.

The gene calls are TRBV6-1 and TRBJ1-1, with D maybe TRBD1 (5 bases). CDR3 length equals 14 residues. Germline CDR1 MNHNS, CDR2 SASEGT. The germline V and J ends were trimmed by 5 bases and 5 bases, with 15 bases remaining between them. The DNA for the CDR3 is TGTGCCAGCAGTCAAACCCAGGGCCAAACTGAAGCTTTCTTT. This sequence encodes CASSQTQGQTEAFF.

V and J are TRBV7-9 and TRBJ2-1; no firm D call. This CDR3 is 14 amino acids long. Trimming cost V 1 base and J 6 bases, with 10 bases left between them. CDR1 SEHNR and CDR2 FQNEAQ come from the germline V gene (reference sequence). This CDR3 reads CASSLVLWANEQFF. Here the CDR3 DNA reads TGTGCCAGCAGCTTAGTCCTATGGGCCAATGAGCAGTTCTTC.

V usage is TRBV7-9 and J usage is TRBJ1-2, with unresolved D. Trimming cost V 3 bases and J 0 bases, with 5 bases left between them. Germline V CDR1 and CDR2: SEHNR, FQNEAQ (reference sequence). CDR3 length: 13 amino acids. This CDR3 is CASSFMSNYGYTF. As DNA, the CDR3 is TGTGCCAGCAGCTTTATGTCTAACTATGGCTACACCTTC.

The count of this clone is one. The chain recombines TRBV6-1 with TRBJ2-7; D might be TRBD1 (5 bases). Germline CDR1 MNHNS, CDR2 SASEGT. The CDR3 contains 13 residues. V lost 8 bases and J 2 bases, leaving 13 bases between the germline ends. The CDR3 region is CASGQGGTYEQYF. The CDR3 DNA reads TGTGCCAGCGGGCAGGGTGGGACCTACGAGCAGTACTTC.

This chain uses TRBV7-9 with TRBJ1-2; maybe TRBD1 (6 bases). The CDR3 consists of 15 residues. Germline V gene data show CDR1 as SEHNR and CDR2 as FQNEAQ (reference sequence). The V and J ends lost 1 base and 3 bases respectively, with 12 bases between them. The CDR3, as DNA: TGTGCCAGCAGCTTAGGGGGGCGTATGGACTATGGCTACACCTTC. This gives the protein CASSLGGRMDYGYTF.

This chain links TRBV28 with TRBJ2-1; D is perhaps TRBD2 (5 bases). Trimming pared 6 bases from V and 7 bases from J, leaving 19 bases between. Germline lookup yields CDR1 MDHEN and CDR2 SYDVKM. The CDR3 covers 15 residues. CDR3 loop: CASSPPGLPGNEQFF. Here the CDR3 DNA reads TGTGCCAGCAGCCCCCCTGGGCTCCCGGGGAATGAGCAGTTCTTC.

This chain joins TRBV30 and TRBJ2-3; 16 bases map to TRBD2. Per the germline V gene, CDR1 is GTSNPN and CDR2 is SVGIG (reference sequence). The CDR3 loop spans 16 amino acids. J was trimmed by 7 bases and V by 3 bases; bases with no gene match: 7. The DNA of the CDR3 is TGTGCCTGGAGCCAGGGACTAGCGGGAGGGCCGTATACGCAGTATTTT. As protein: CAWSQGLAGGPYTQYF. Filled out from reference TRBV30 and TRBJ2-3, the complete variable domain reads SQTIHQWPATLVQPVGSPLSLECTVEGTSNPNLYWYRQAAGRGLQLLFYSVGIGQISSEVPQNLSASRPQDRQFILSSKKLLLSDSGFYLCAWSQGLAGGPYTQYFGPGTRLTVL.

In its sample, this clone was seen once. The chain has TRBV18 and TRBJ2-5, with 7 positions matching TRBD1. CDR1 and CDR2 (germline): KGHSH, LQKENI. The CDR3 is 11 residues long. Trimming at V came to 10 bases and at J to 3 bases, leaving 2 bases not matched to a gene. The DNA of the CDR3 is TGTGCCAACGGGACAGAAGAGACCCAGTACTTC. Residues: CANGTEETQYF.

V gene TRBV2 combines with J gene TRBJ2-7, with D possibly being TRBD1 (5 bases). The V end lost 6 bases, the J end lost 2 bases, and 14 bases lay between the germline ends. Germline values: CDR1 SNHLY, CDR2 FYNNEI. The CDR3 extends over 14 amino acids. Here the CDR3 DNA reads TGTGCCAGCAGCGCAGGACATCCACCCTACGAGCAGTACTTC. Translating gives CASSAGHPPYEQYF.

This clone turned up a few times. DNA of the CDR3: TGCAGCGTTTCCAGGACAGGGGATACTGAAGCTTTCTTT. Its protein is CSVSRTGDTEAFF. The genes are TRBV29-1 and TRBJ1-1; 9 bases are shared with TRBD1. Germline CDR1 is SQVTM and CDR2 is ANQGSEA. V gave up 5 bases and J gave up 5 bases; unmatched junction bases: 6. CDR3 length: 13 amino acids.

The CDR3 DNA reads as TGTGCCAGCTCACCTGGACAGAATCAGCCCCAGCATTTT. It codes for CASSPGQNQPQHF. This chain uses TRBV18 with TRBJ1-5; TRBD1 might be the D (6 bases). Trimming removed 3 bases from V and 4 bases from J, with 7 bases in between. Germline V gives CDR1 KGHSH, CDR2 LQKENI. The CDR3 runs to 13 residues.

This chain links TRBV10-3 with TRBJ2-1; 12 nucleotides align to TRBD2. In germline, CDR1 is ENHRY, CDR2 SYGVKD. V lost 5 bases and J lost 6; bases outside the gene matches: 8. CDR3 size: 16 residues. The CDR3 region has the DNA TGTGCCATCAGTAAGGACGGGACTAGCGGGCTCAATGAGCAGTTCTTC. It specifies CAISKDGTSGLNEQFF.

The gene calls are TRBV5-6 and TRBJ2-1; D is possibly TRBD2 (5 bases). CDR1 is SGHDT, CDR2 YYEEEE, per germline. There are 13 residues in the CDR3. V lost 0 bases, J lost 6 bases, and 7 bases lay in between. This chain's CDR3 is CASSLAGVNEQFF. CDR3 nucleotides: TGTGCCAGCAGCTTGGCCGGGGTCAATGAGCAGTTCTTC.

This clone has more than one count but fewer than ten. The chain joins TRBV30 to TRBJ1-1; 7 bases agree with TRBD1. Losses at the gene ends were 8 bases for V and 4 bases for J; bases not matched to a gene: 10. Germline CDR1 reads GTSNPN; CDR2 reads SVGIG (reference sequence). The CDR3 totals 13 residues. As DNA, the CDR3 is TGTGCCGGAGTGACAGGGAGGACCACTGAAGCTTTCTTT. Translating gives CAGVTGRTTEAFF.

J is TRBJ2-2 and V is TRBV5-4, with D maybe TRBD2 (5 bases). CDR1 is SGHNT and CDR2 is YYREEE in the germline V gene (reference sequence). Trimming took 0 bases from V and 6 from J, leaving 6 bases between them. The CDR3 is 13 amino acids. Written as DNA, the CDR3 is TGTGCCAGCAGCTTGGTGCGGGCCGGGGAGCTGTTTTTT. Translating it yields CASSLVRAGELFF.

The table lists this clone with a few counts. The chain uses TRBV7-9 and TRBJ2-1, with 7 positions matching TRBD2. The ends lost 4 bases at V and 3 bases at J; junction bases unmatched: 9. Germline values: CDR1 SEHNR, CDR2 FQNEAQ (reference sequence). CDR3 size: 16 residues. CDR3 DNA sequence: TGTGCCAGCAGCTACTTTCAGGGAGGGAGCTACAATGAGCAGTTCTTC. Protein sequence: CASSYFQGGSYNEQFF.

V usage is TRBV19 and J usage is TRBJ1-2, with D possibly being TRBD1 (5 bases). The V end lost 3 bases, the J end lost 3 bases, and 8 bases lay between the germline ends. Germline lookup yields CDR1 LNHDA and CDR2 SQIVND (reference sequence). This CDR3 is 13 amino acids long. CDR3 nucleotides: TGTGCCAGTAGTATGGACAAGGACTATGGCTACACCTTC. Residues: CASSMDKDYGYTF.

The J gene is TRBJ2-5, the V gene TRBV7-8; 13 bases map to TRBD2. Germline loops: CDR1 SGHVS, CDR2 FQNEAQ. V trimming: 3 bases; J trimming: 7 bases; junction bases outside the gene matches: 11. This CDR3 comprises 17 residues. The CDR3 DNA follows: TGTGCCAGCAGCTTTACTAGCGGGAGGGCCGTTCAGGGGACCCAGTACTTC. The encoded protein is CASSFTSGRAVQGTQYF. The full variable domain, rest sourced from reference TRBV7-8 and TRBJ2-5, is GAGVSQSPRYKVAKRGQDVALRCDPISGHVSLFWYQQALGQGPEFLTYFQNEAQLDKSGLPSDRFFAERPEGSVSTLKIQRTQQEDSAVYLCASSFTSGRAVQGTQYFGPGTRLLVL.

The CDR3 DNA reads as TGTGCCAGCAGTTACAGGAGGATGAACACTGAAGCTTTCTTT. Amino acid sequence: CASSYRRMNTEAFF. This chain links TRBV6-6 with TRBJ1-1; D is undetermined. Trimming removed 2 bases from V and 0 bases from J, with 7 bases in between. The germline V gene has CDR1 MNHNY and CDR2 SVGAGI (reference sequence). There are 14 residues in the CDR3.

The V call is TRBV5-8, the J call TRBJ1-5, with D unclear. The V gene's germline CDR1 is SGHTS and CDR2 YDEGEE. Trimming stripped 5 bases from V and 12 bases from J, with 15 bases between. The CDR3 has 12 residues. The CDR3, as DNA: TGTGCCAGCAGGCCCTTTGTGGGAGTCCAGCATTTT. Amino acids: CASRPFVGVQHF.

V and J are TRBV11-2 and TRBJ1-5, with D hard to call. The CDR3 runs 13 residues. Trimming stripped 3 bases from V and 3 bases from J, with 6 bases between. The germline CDR1 and CDR2 sequences are SGHAT and FQNNGV. The CDR3 loop reads CASSLEYNQPQHF. CDR3 sequence (DNA): TGTGCCAGCAGCTTGGAGTACAATCAGCCCCAGCATTTT.

The gene calls are TRBV29-1 and TRBJ1-3, with 7 bases fitting TRBD1. The CDR3 spans 14 residues. V was pared by 6 bases and J by 2 bases, with 7 bases of the junction left unmatched. In germline, CDR1 is SQVTM, CDR2 ANQGSEA. This CDR3 reads CSVDRDSAGNTIYF. The CDR3 DNA is TGCAGCGTCGACAGGGATTCGGCTGGAAACACCATATATTTT.

This clone has just a few counts. The rearrangement uses TRBV9 and TRBJ1-1; D is unresolved. This CDR3 has 13 amino acids. Germline assignment: CDR1 SGDLS and CDR2 YYNGEE. V lost 0 bases, J lost 6 bases, and 9 bases lay in between. This CDR3 is CASSVVVTPEAFF. CDR3 DNA: TGTGCCAGCAGCGTAGTAGTAACGCCTGAAGCTTTCTTT. The whole variable domain, filled in from reference TRBV9 and TRBJ1-1, reads DSGVTQTPKHLITATGQRVTLRCSPRSGDLSVYWYQQSLDQGLQFLIQYYNGEERAKGNILERFSAQQFPDLHSELNLSSLELGDSALYFCASSVVVTPEAFFGQGTRLTVV.

The chain uses TRBV19 and TRBJ2-2; a possible D gene is TRBD1 (6 bases). The CDR3 has 17 residues. Germline lookup yields CDR1 LNHDA and CDR2 SQIVND (reference sequence). V was pared by 3 bases and J by 5 bases, with 19 bases between. CDR3 in DNA: TGTGCCAGTAGTATTAGGGACACACCTTTCCGGACCGGGGAGCTGTTTTTT. Translated: CASSIRDTPFRTGELFF.

V and J are TRBV4-2 and TRBJ2-3; TRBD2 is a possible D gene (6 bases). V was cut by 0 bases and J by 5 bases, with 9 bases left in between. The CDR3 covers 14 residues. Germline assignment: CDR1 LGHNA and CDR2 YNFKEQ. As DNA, the CDR3 is TGTGCCAGCAGCCAAGATGTGGGGGGAGATACGCAGTATTTT. Its translation is CASSQDVGGDTQYF.

The rearrangement joins TRBV9 to TRBJ2-3; D perhaps matches TRBD2 (6 bases). The CDR3 has 15 amino acids. Per germline, CDR1 SGDLS and CDR2 YYNGEE. V lost 0 bases and J lost 1, with 9 bases in between. The CDR3 reads CASSVEASGTDTQYF. CDR3 nucleotide sequence: TGTGCCAGCAGCGTAGAGGCTAGCGGCACAGATACGCAGTATTTT. Full variable domain (missing parts from reference TRBV9 and TRBJ2-3): DSGVTQTPKHLITATGQRVTLRCSPRSGDLSVYWYQQSLDQGLQFLIQYYNGEERAKGNILERFSAQQFPDLHSELNLSSLELGDSALYFCASSVEASGTDTQYFGPGTRLTVL.

The CDR3, as DNA: TGTGCCACCAGCCGGATTTACAGGGATGGCTACACCTTC. Its translation is CATSRIYRDGYTF. The chain couples TRBV15 to TRBJ1-2; D possibly corresponds to TRBD1 (6 bases). There are 13 residues in the CDR3. The germline gives CDR1 LNHNV, CDR2 YYDKDF (reference sequence). V was pared by 5 bases and J by 6 bases, with 13 bases between.

The CDR3 coding sequence is TGTGCCTGGAGTGTACCCCTAAGCTCTGGGGCCAACGTCCTGACTTTC. The encoded protein is CAWSVPLSSGANVLTF. The chain joins TRBV30 to TRBJ2-6; D uncertain. The CDR3 loop spans 16 amino acids. The germline CDR1 and CDR2 sequences are GTSNPN and SVGIG (reference sequence). Trimming removed 0 bases from V and 0 bases from J, with 9 bases in between.

The chain links TRBV11-2 to TRBJ2-3; maybe TRBD2 (5 bases). The CDR3 extends over 15 amino acids. Germline CDR1 SGHAT, CDR2 FQNNGV. Trimming stripped 7 bases from V and 0 bases from J, with 14 bases between. The CDR3: CASTRRASSTDTQYF. The CDR3, as DNA: TGTGCCAGCACCCGGCGGGCTTCTAGCACAGATACGCAGTATTTT. The full variable domain, its missing parts supplied by reference TRBV11-2 and TRBJ2-3, is EAGVAQSPRYKIIEKRQSVAFWCNPISGHATLYWYQQILGQGPKLLIQFQNNGVVDDSQLPKDRFSAERLKGVDSTLKIQPAKLEDSAVYLCASTRRASSTDTQYFGPGTRLTVL.